What follows are 10 T cell receptor beta chains derived from one specimen sequenced in a study of T cells in Graves' hyperthyroidism and ophthalmopathy. Amplification yielded TCR beta CDR3 regions, with RNA transcripts as the source. HTBI primers were the set used in a first-round RT-PCR of the TCR CDR3. MiXCR was run by TCRdb on the multiplex PCR reads, yielding one entry per CDR3 protein. Among about 340,000 distinct CDR3 sequences, 21% were seen once, and the ten largest hold about 50%. Input material: blood. The origin of the receptors is a woman in her 50s with Graves' hyperthyroidism.

The sample holds many counts of this clonotype. The CDR3 sequence is CASSPQGRYNEQFF. The CDR3 nucleotides read TGTGCCAGCAGCCCACAGGGACGGTACAATGAGCAGTTCTTC. The chain joins TRBV7-9 to TRBJ2-1, with D tentatively TRBD1 (6 bases). The V gene lost 5 bases and the J gene lost 4 bases, with 12 bases spanning the gap. The CDR3 is 14 residues long. Germline loops: CDR1 SEHNR, CDR2 FQNEAQ (reference sequence).

The table lists this clonotype with many counts. The rearrangement joins TRBV30 to TRBJ1-1, with 8 bases that match TRBD1. J lost 4 bases, V lost 0 bases, and 1 base had no gene match. The CDR3 sequence is 13 residues long. The germline V gene encodes CDR1 GTSNPN and CDR2 SVGIG (reference sequence). The CDR3 nucleotides are TGTGCCTGGAGTGTAACAGGGGGCACTGAAGCTTTCTTT. It yields the protein CAWSVTGGTEAFF. The entire variable domain, with the rest obtained from reference TRBV30 and TRBJ1-1, is as follows: SQTIHQWPATLVQPVGSPLSLECTVEGTSNPNLYWYRQAAGRGLQLLFYSVGIGQISSEVPQNLSASRPQDRQFILSSKKLLLSDSGFYLCAWSVTGGTEAFFGQGTRLTVV.

A few counts support this clonotype. The gene calls are TRBV6-1 and TRBJ2-1; D is possibly TRBD1 (6 bases). Trimming removed 6 bases at V and 6 bases at J, with 18 bases between. Germline V gives CDR1 MNHNS, CDR2 SASEGT. The CDR3 has 15 residues. CDR3 sequence: CASRFQGPPVNEQFF. CDR3 in DNA: TGTGCCAGCAGATTTCAGGGGCCACCCGTCAATGAGCAGTTCTTC.

This clonotype has more than one count but fewer than ten. The rearrangement links TRBV4-1 to TRBJ1-4; 8 nucleotides align to TRBD1. Germline loops: CDR1 MGHRA, CDR2 YSYEKL. V was clipped by 5 bases and J by 2 bases; unmatched bases: 4. This CDR3 region has 15 residues. The CDR3 bases are TGCGCCAGCAGCAAAAACAGGGGGACTAATGAAAAACTGTTTTTT. This gives the protein CASSKNRGTNEKLFF.

This clonotype was seen only once. This chain uses TRBV2 with TRBJ2-1; D uncertain. This CDR3 contains 12 residues. Germline V gene lookup returns CDR1 SNHLY and CDR2 FYNNEI. Trimming removed 8 bases from V and 2 bases from J, with 7 bases in between. The CDR3 nucleotides are TGTGCCAGCGTCGAGGCCTACAATGAGCAGTTCTTC. Its protein product is CASVEAYNEQFF.

This clonotype was observed at least ten times. This chain connects TRBV6-2 or TRBV6-3 to TRBJ2-3; TRBD2 matches at 9 bases. This CDR3 is built from 15 residues. Germline CDR1 reads MNHEY; CDR2 reads SVGEGT. After removal of 6 bases from V and 6 bases from J, the junction contained 10 bases not matched to a gene. The CDR3 sequence: CASRFPGTSKDTQYF. CDR3 nucleotides: TGTGCCAGCAGATTTCCCGGGACTAGCAAGGATACGCAGTATTTT.

The chain carries TRBV2 and TRBJ2-6; 8 bases are a match to TRBD1. The CDR3 is 17 residues long. Trimming at V came to 4 bases and at J to 4 bases, leaving 9 bases not matched to a gene. From germline, CDR1 is SNHLY and CDR2 FYNNEI. This CDR3 is CASSGTGNQLGANVLTF. The CDR3 DNA reads TGTGCCAGCAGTGGGACAGGGAATCAATTAGGGGCCAACGTCCTGACTTTC.

The chain couples TRBV30 to TRBJ1-2; D call uncertain. Trimming took off 3 bases at V and 1 base at J, with 6 bases between the two ends. The CDR3 covers 12 residues. Germline loops: CDR1 GTSNPN, CDR2 SVGIG (reference sequence). The CDR3 here is CAWRYHNYGYTF. The CDR3 DNA reads TGTGCCTGGAGGTATCATAACTATGGCTACACCTTC.

This clonotype was observed at least ten times. This chain joins TRBV3-1 and TRBJ1-2; D gene ambiguous. The CDR3 has 15 amino acids. Trimming removed 1 base from V and 3 bases from J, with 12 bases in between. CDR1 and CDR2 (germline): LGHDT, YNNKEL (reference sequence). CDR3 loop: CASSQGVRTYYGYTF. The CDR3 DNA reads as TGTGCCAGCAGCCAAGGTGTCCGGACCTACTATGGCTACACCTTC.

This clonotype was seen many times. This rearrangement joins TRBV12-3 or TRBV12-4 to TRBJ1-2; D not certain. V was pared by 1 base and J by 6 bases, with 9 bases between. This CDR3 is built from 13 residues. The CDR3 region is CASSLVVQNGYTF. CDR3 nucleotides: TGTGCCAGCAGTTTAGTTGTACAGAATGGCTACACCTTC.